Shown below are 31 T cell receptor beta chains from a single sample sequenced in a study of T cell changes during pregnancy in multiple sclerosis. Assay: immunoSEQ multiplex PCR; the TCRdb copy retains only in-frame clones and omits some. Found here are about 36,000 clones, roughly 93% of them singletons; the top ten hold around 0.4%. The starting material was CD4+ T cells from peripheral blood mononuclear cells, obtained in the first trimester of pregnancy. The receptor source for this set is a female donor with multiple sclerosis, enrolled in a pregnancy study.

This chain uses TRBV19 with TRBJ2-3; D perhaps matches TRBD1 (5 bases). CDR1 LNHDA and CDR2 SQIVND come from the germline V gene (reference sequence). Trimming shortened V by 6 bases and J by 3 bases, and 13 bases separated the two germline ends. The CDR3 runs 14 residues. CDR3 DNA sequence: TGTGCCAGTAGCCTCGCCCAGGGTACAGATACGCAGTATTTT. This translates into CASSLAQGTDTQYF.

In this sample, this clone turned up once. The chain employs TRBV7-3 and TRBJ2-2; 12 bases are a match to TRBD2. The CDR3 length is 18 residues. With V trimmed by 1 base and J by 5 bases, 8 bases remained unmatched. CDR1 is SGHTA and CDR2 is FQGTGA in the germline V gene. CDR3 nucleotides: TGTGCCAGCAGCTTAAACCGACTAGCGGGAGATCTAACCGGGGAGCTGTTTTTT. It codes for CASSLNRLAGDLTGELFF.

This sequence joins TRBV13 and TRBJ2-7; a weak D match, TRBD2 (5 bases). V was pared by 5 bases and J by 3 bases, with 8 bases between. CDR3 size: 12 residues. CDR1 and CDR2 from the germline V gene are PRHDT and FYEKMQ (reference sequence). Here the CDR3 DNA reads TGTGCCAGCAGCCAGAGGGACTACGAGCAGTACTTC. Encoded protein: CASSQRDYEQYF.

V is TRBV6-5 and J is TRBJ2-2; 8 bases align to TRBD2. The CDR3 is 16 residues long. V was pared by 0 bases and J by 7 bases, with 7 bases of the junction left unmatched. The V gene's germline CDR1 is MNHEY and CDR2 SVGAGI. CDR3 sequence: CASSYSGTRGGGELFF. As DNA, the CDR3 is TGTGCCAGCAGTTACTCTGGGACCCGGGGGGGCGGGGAGCTGTTTTTT.

The chain has TRBV27 and TRBJ1-2; 8 bases fit TRBD1. V lost 7 bases, J lost 8 bases, and 9 bases stayed unmatched. There are 13 residues in the CDR3. Germline CDR1 and CDR2: MNHEY and SMNVEV (reference sequence). The CDR3: CASTSGGATGYTF. The CDR3 nucleotides are TGTGCCAGCACTTCAGGGGGCGCGACCGGCTACACCTTC.

The V gene is TRBV19, the J gene TRBJ2-1; D possibly corresponds to TRBD2 (6 bases). The CDR3 is 15 amino acids. CDR1 is LNHDA and CDR2 is SQIVND in the germline V gene (reference sequence). The V and J ends lost 4 bases and 2 bases respectively, with 12 bases between them. The CDR3 spells CASSTRTNPYNEQFF. CDR3 DNA: TGTGCCAGTAGTACCCGGACTAACCCCTACAATGAGCAGTTCTTC.

The chain joins TRBV7-6 to TRBJ2-1, with a weak D call TRBD1 (6 bases). V was clipped by 4 bases and J by 7 bases, with 11 bases between them. Per germline, CDR1 SGHVS and CDR2 FNYEAQ. The CDR3 consists of 13 residues. CDR3 in amino acids: CASSSRQVNEQFF. CDR3 bases: TGTGCCAGCAGCTCACGACAGGTGAATGAGCAGTTCTTC.

This sequence joins TRBV19 and TRBJ2-7; TRBD1 matches at 10 bases. The CDR3 runs 14 residues. V shed 6 bases and J 5 bases; nucleotides not matched to a gene: 7. Germline-derived CDR1 and CDR2 are LNHDA and SQIVND (reference sequence). The CDR3 sequence is CASSPDRGVNEQYF. The CDR3 region has the DNA TGTGCCAGTAGCCCGGACAGGGGGGTCAACGAGCAGTACTTC.

The rearrangement uses TRBV23-1 and TRBJ2-7, with 8 bases lining up with TRBD1. TRBV23-1 is sorted into the ORF group, with uncertain function. The V gene end was trimmed by 6 bases and the J gene end by 1 base; junction bases not matched to a gene: 8. The CDR3 sequence is 15 residues long. In DNA, the CDR3 is TGCGCCAGCAGCCTGGACAGGGCCGTATCCTACGAGCAGTACTTC. Amino acid sequence: CASSLDRAVSYEQYF.

This CDR3 is CASSVGGRGTGELFF. The CDR3 nucleotides are TGTGCCAGCAGTGTGGGGGGGCGCGGGACCGGGGAGCTGTTTTTT. The rearrangement links TRBV2 to TRBJ2-2, with a tentative D call TRBD2 (7 bases). V was shortened by 4 bases and J by 5 bases, with 14 bases between the two germline ends. Germline V gene data show CDR1 as SNHLY and CDR2 as FYNNEI. This CDR3 spans 15 amino acids.

This chain uses TRBV13 with TRBJ1-2, with 7 bases fitting TRBD1. V lost 6 bases, J lost 0 bases, and 4 bases stayed unmatched. Germline V gene data show CDR1 as PRHDT and CDR2 as FYEKMQ (reference sequence). The CDR3 contains 14 residues. The CDR3 sequence: CASRFRGANYGYTF. The CDR3, as DNA: TGTGCCAGCAGGTTCAGGGGGGCTAACTATGGCTACACCTTC.

The V call is TRBV18, the J call TRBJ2-5, with 14 positions matching TRBD2. The trim removed 0 bases at V and 4 bases at J, leaving 7 bases unmatched. The CDR3 contains 18 residues. Per the germline V gene, CDR1 is KGHSH and CDR2 is LQKENI. The CDR3 sequence is CASSPPGTSGSFRETQYF. The CDR3 region has the DNA TGTGCCAGCTCACCACCGGGGACTAGCGGGAGTTTCAGAGAGACCCAGTACTTC.

This rearrangement joins TRBV27 to TRBJ2-7; 9 positions match TRBD1. CDR1 MNHEY and CDR2 SMNVEV come from the germline V gene (reference sequence). The CDR3 runs to 13 residues. V lost 6 bases and J lost 7; bases outside the gene matches: 7. The CDR3 nucleotides read TGTGCCAGCAGGACACAGGGGGCAGGGGAGCAGTACTTC. This gives the protein CASRTQGAGEQYF.

The J gene is TRBJ2-4, the V gene TRBV2; 11 nucleotides align to TRBD1. V was clipped by 6 bases and J by 0 bases; unmatched bases: 4. CDR1 and CDR2 from the germline V gene are SNHLY and FYNNEI. The CDR3 length is 16 residues. In DNA form, the CDR3 reads TGTGCCAGCAGCGGGGGACAGGGGGGAGCCAAAAACATTCAGTACTTC. It specifies CASSGGQGGAKNIQYF.

Comments on this clone: An end of the junction does not agree with germline; a read error may underlie this. The V gene is TRBV6-1, the J gene TRBJ2-7; TRBD1 aligns across 10 bases. Germline V gives CDR1 MNHNS, CDR2 SASEGT. The CDR3 covers 10 residues. CDR3 sequence: CATRGTGATF. The CDR3 bases are TGTGCCACCAGGGGGACAGGGGCCACTTTC.

The chain employs TRBV18 and TRBJ1-1, with D maybe TRBD1 (5 bases). This CDR3 has 12 amino acids. Germline CDR1 is KGHSH and CDR2 is LQKENI. V shed 1 base and J shed 8 bases, with 8 bases lying between them. The CDR3 coding sequence is TGTGCCAGCTCACCACAAAACAGGGAAGCTTTCTTT. This translates into CASSPQNREAFF.

The rearrangement uses TRBV27 and TRBJ2-5; 12 bases are a match to TRBD2. This CDR3 is built from 19 residues. The V and J ends lost 1 base and 0 bases, in that order; junction bases with no gene match: 9. The germline V gene has CDR1 MNHEY and CDR2 SMNVEV (reference sequence). The CDR3 region has the DNA TGTGCCAGCAGTTTATGGTCTCGGACTAGCGGGACGTACCAAGAGACCCAGTACTTC. Translated: CASSLWSRTSGTYQETQYF.

The CDR3 DNA reads TGTGCCAGCAGCGTAGCCCCCGACAGGGTACGGGAGCTGTTTTTT. This translates into CASSVAPDRVRELFF. The V call is TRBV9, the J call TRBJ2-2; 7 positions match TRBD1. The germline V gene has CDR1 SGDLS and CDR2 YYNGEE. There are 15 residues in the CDR3. The J segment lost 9 bases and the V segment lost 0 bases, leaving 8 bases of the junction unmatched.

The V call is TRBV6-1, the J call TRBJ1-2; 8 bases line up with TRBD1. This CDR3 region has 14 residues. V shed 6 bases, J shed 8 bases, and the junction held 11 bases outside the gene matches. Germline V gene sequence: CDR1 MNHNS, CDR2 SASEGT. The CDR3 DNA reads TGTGCCAGCAGAGCCGACAGGGGCGGGGTAGGCTACACCTTC. As protein: CASRADRGGVGYTF.

The gene calls are TRBV10-3 and TRBJ1-1, with D possibly TRBD1 on 5 matching bases. The length of the CDR3 is 12 residues. V lost 5 bases to trimming and J lost 6 bases, with 10 bases between them. Germline-derived CDR1 and CDR2 are ENHRY and SYGVKD. CDR3 nucleotide sequence: TGTGCCATCAGTAAGATAGGGGCTGAAGCTTTCTTT. Translation: CAISKIGAEAFF.

The gene calls are TRBV28 and TRBJ1-4; 9 positions match TRBD1. The CDR3 has 15 amino acids. Germline V lookup: CDR1 MDHEN, CDR2 SYDVKM. V shed 6 bases, J shed 5 bases, and the junction held 7 bases outside the gene matches. The CDR3 nucleotides read TGTGCCAGCAGGGGACAGGGCGGGCTAAATGAAAAACTGTTTTTT. It yields the protein CASRGQGGLNEKLFF.

The chain is built from TRBV29-1 and TRBJ1-1; D uncertain. Trimming left V 6 bases short and J 0 bases short, with 11 bases between. This CDR3 region has 13 residues. In germline, CDR1 is SQVTM, CDR2 ANQGSEA. CDR3 in amino acids: CSVKQILNTEAFF. The CDR3 region has the DNA TGCAGCGTAAAACAGATTTTGAACACTGAAGCTTTCTTT.

The chain employs TRBV5-1 and TRBJ2-1; no clear D. This CDR3 contains 11 residues. Germline CDR1 is SGHRS and CDR2 is YFSETQ. Trimming took off 1 base at V and 6 bases at J, with 2 bases between the two ends. This CDR3 is CASSLLNEQFF. CDR3 nucleotide sequence: TGCGCCAGCAGCTTGCTCAATGAGCAGTTCTTC. Looking up the rest from reference TRBV5-1 and TRBJ2-1 gives the full variable domain: KAGVTQTPRYLIKTRGQQVTLSCSPISGHRSVSWYQQTPGQGLQFLFEYFSETQRNKGNFPGRFSGRQFSNSRSEMNVSTLELGDSALYLCASSLLNEQFFGPGTRLTVL.

The chain employs TRBV12-5 and TRBJ2-1; TRBD1 might be the D (6 bases). The CDR3 has 15 amino acids. Per germline, CDR1 LGHNT and CDR2 FRNRAP. V lost 7 bases and J lost 3, with 16 bases in between. The CDR3 loop is CASAPLGQHYNEQFF. For the CDR3, the DNA is TGTGCTAGTGCTCCGTTAGGACAGCACTACAATGAGCAGTTCTTC.

This clone was seen just once. An end of the junction differs from the germline gene, which may be a read error. CDR3 nucleotides: TGCGCCAGCAGCTTGGCCCTCCAGGTAGCGGGAGCCTACAAGCAGTACTTC. It yields the protein CASSLALQVAGAYKQYF. V is TRBV5-1 and J is TRBJ2-7; 9 bases match TRBD2. This CDR3 has 17 residues. Germline V gene data show CDR1 as SGHRS and CDR2 as YFSETQ.

This chain connects TRBV6-5 to TRBJ2-7, with 8 bases aligning to TRBD1. Germline V gene sequence: CDR1 MNHEY, CDR2 SVGAGI. This CDR3 contains 15 residues. The V and J ends lost 5 bases and 2 bases, in that order; junction bases with no gene match: 8. The CDR3 region has the DNA TGTGCCAGCAGTCAAGGACAGGGTGTCACCTACGAGCAGTACTTC. This sequence encodes CASSQGQGVTYEQYF.

The V and J genes are TRBV13 and TRBJ2-1, with D uncertain. Trimming took 6 bases from V and 0 from J, leaving 12 bases between them. CDR1 and CDR2 from the germline V gene are PRHDT and FYEKMQ (reference sequence). The CDR3 is made up of 15 amino acids. This chain's CDR3 is CASRRLRSSYNEQFF. CDR3 sequence (DNA): TGTGCCAGCAGGCGTCTCCGTAGCTCCTACAATGAGCAGTTCTTC.

The rearrangement joins TRBV19 to TRBJ2-7; the match to TRBD2 covers 10 bases. Germline V gene lookup returns CDR1 LNHDA and CDR2 SQIVND (reference sequence). This CDR3 is built from 15 residues. V shed 5 bases and J 4 bases; nucleotides not matched to a gene: 8. The CDR3 coding sequence is TGTGCCAGTAGTGACCTAGCGGGAGACTTTTACGAGCAGTACTTC. Protein sequence: CASSDLAGDFYEQYF.

The genes are TRBV7-2 and TRBJ1-5, with unresolved D. Trimming left V 4 bases short and J 2 bases short, with 6 bases between. This CDR3 is built from 13 residues. CDR1 and CDR2 (germline): SGHTA, FQGNSA. DNA for the CDR3: TGTGCCAGCAGCTACCGGGGCAATCAGCCCCAGCATTTT. Residues: CASSYRGNQPQHF.

Only a few counts were recorded for this clone. V is TRBV6-5 and J is TRBJ2-4; 7 bases line up with TRBD2. Unmatched junction bases numbered 3, after V lost 6 bases and J lost 1 base. The germline gives CDR1 MNHEY, CDR2 SVGAGI. The CDR3 sequence is 14 residues long. The CDR3 sequence is CASSLGGAKNIQYF. The CDR3 coding sequence is TGTGCCAGCAGCCTCGGGGGGGCCAAAAACATTCAGTACTTC.

CDR3 amino acids: CASSLAGGLAGDTQYF. In DNA form, the CDR3 reads TGTGCCAGCAGCTTAGCGGGGGGACTAGCGGGAGATACGCAGTATTTT. The rearrangement joins TRBV7-9 to TRBJ2-3; 12 bases map to TRBD2. V lost 0 bases to trimming and J lost 5 bases; unmatched junction nucleotides: 3. Germline lookup yields CDR1 SEHNR and CDR2 FQNEAQ (reference sequence). This CDR3 is built from 16 residues.